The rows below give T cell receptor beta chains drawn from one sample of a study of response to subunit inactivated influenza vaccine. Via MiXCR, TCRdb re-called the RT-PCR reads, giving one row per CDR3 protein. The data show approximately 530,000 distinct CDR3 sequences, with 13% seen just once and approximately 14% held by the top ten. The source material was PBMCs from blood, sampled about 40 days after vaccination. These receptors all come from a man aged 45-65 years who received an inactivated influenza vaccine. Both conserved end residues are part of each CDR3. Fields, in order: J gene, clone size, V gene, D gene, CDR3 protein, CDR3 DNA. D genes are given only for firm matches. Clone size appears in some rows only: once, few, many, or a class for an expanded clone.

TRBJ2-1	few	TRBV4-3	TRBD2	CASSQLPSGGEEQFF	TGCGCCAGCAGCCAACTTCCTAGCGGGGGGGAAGAGCAGTTCTTC
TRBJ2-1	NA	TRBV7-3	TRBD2	CASSPTSGRGWGQFF	TGTGCCAGCAGCCCGACTAGCGGGAGGGGATGGGGGCAGTTCTTC
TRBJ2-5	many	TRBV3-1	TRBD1	CASSQDWTRGMETQYF	TGTGCCAGCAGCCAAGATTGGACCAGGGGGATGGAGACCCAGTACTTC
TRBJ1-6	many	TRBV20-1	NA	CSAKVESNNSPLHF	TGCAGTGCTAAGGTGGAGAGTAATAATTCACCCCTCCACTTT
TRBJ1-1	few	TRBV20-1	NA	CSARGQMQVRNTEAFF	TGCAGTGCTAGAGGCCAAATGCAAGTTCGGAACACTGAAGCTTTCTTT
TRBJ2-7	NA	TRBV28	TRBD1	CASSTNRDRGFFYEQYF	TGTGCCAGCAGTACGAACCGGGACAGGGGGTTCTTCTACGAGCAGTACTTC
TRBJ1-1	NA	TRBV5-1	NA	CASNLGAGGTEAFF	TGCGCCAGCAACCTGGGCGCTGGAGGGACTGAAGCTTTCTTT
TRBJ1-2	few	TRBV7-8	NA	CASSQTGFAYGYTF	TGTGCCAGCAGCCAAACAGGTTTCGCCTATGGCTACACCTTC
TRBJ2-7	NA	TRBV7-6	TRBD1	CASSWDRDHEQYF	TGTGCCAGCAGCTGGGACAGGGACCACGAGCAGTACTTC
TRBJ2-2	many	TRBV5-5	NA	CASSQDYSTGELFF	TGTGCCAGCAGCCAGGACTACTCAACCGGGGAGCTGTTTTTT
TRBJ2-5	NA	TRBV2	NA	CASSVRTQETQYF	TGTGCCAGCAGTGTTCGGACCCAAGAGACCCAGTACTTC
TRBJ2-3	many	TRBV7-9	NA	CASSFGRASTDTQYF	TGTGCCAGCAGCTTTGGCAGGGCTAGCACAGATACGCAGTATTTT
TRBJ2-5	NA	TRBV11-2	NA	CASSSNRGLQETQYF	TGTGCCAGCAGCTCCAACAGGGGACTTCAAGAGACCCAGTACTTC
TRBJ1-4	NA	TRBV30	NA	CAWGSGTTVRNEKLFF	TGTGCCTGGGGGAGTGGGACGACAGTCCGTAATGAAAAACTGTTTTTT
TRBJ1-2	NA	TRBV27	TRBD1	CASSFPGTDGYTF	TGTGCCAGCAGTTTCCCCGGGACAGACGGCTACACCTTC
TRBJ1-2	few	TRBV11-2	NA	CASSTYRVENYGYTF	TGTGCCAGCAGCACATACAGGGTAGAAAACTATGGCTACACCTTC
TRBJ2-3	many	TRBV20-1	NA	CSARQMTDTQYF	TGCAGTGCTAGGCAGATGACAGATACGCAGTATTTT
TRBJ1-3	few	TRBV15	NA	CATSRDRGSGNTIYF	TGTGCCACCAGCAGAGATCGAGGGTCTGGAAACACCATATATTTT
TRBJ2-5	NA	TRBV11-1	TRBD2	CASSFSSGAAQETRYF	TGTGCCAGCAGCTTCTCTAGCGGGGCGGCCCAAGAGACCCGGTACTTC
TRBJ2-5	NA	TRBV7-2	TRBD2	CASSPSRGGSETQYF	TGTGCCAGCAGCCCGTCGCGGGGGGGTTCGGAGACCCAGTACTTC
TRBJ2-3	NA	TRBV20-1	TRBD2	CSARGGGSGFSTDTQYF	TGCAGTGCTAGAGGGGGAGGTAGCGGGTTTAGCACAGATACGCAGTATTTT
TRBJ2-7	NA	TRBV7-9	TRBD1	CASSGHRGIFSYEQYF	TGTGCCAGCAGCGGACACAGGGGAATTTTCTCCTACGAGCAGTACTTC
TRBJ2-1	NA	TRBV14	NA	CASSQDPGDPYNEQFF	TGTGCCAGCAGCCAAGATCCGGGAGATCCCTACAATGAGCAGTTCTTC
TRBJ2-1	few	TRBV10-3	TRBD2	CAISEVAGAFNEQFF	TGTGCCATCAGTGAGGTAGCGGGGGCCTTCAATGAGCAGTTCTTC
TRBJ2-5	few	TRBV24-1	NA	CATSNRQDLQETQYF	TGTGCCACCAGTAACCGACAGGACCTACAAGAGACCCAGTACTTC
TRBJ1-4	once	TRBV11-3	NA	CASSLDRRDILEKLFF	TGTGCCAGCAGCTTAGATCGGAGGGACATCTTGGAAAAACTGTTTTTT
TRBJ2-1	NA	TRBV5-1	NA	CASSPEKYNEQFF	TGCGCCAGCAGCCCGGAGAAGTACAATGAGCAGTTCTTC
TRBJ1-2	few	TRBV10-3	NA	CATLGQQGASYGYTF	TGTGCCACGTTAGGTCAACAGGGAGCGTCTTATGGCTACACCTTC
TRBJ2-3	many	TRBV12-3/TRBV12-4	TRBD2	CASSETSGGWRDTQYF	TGTGCCAGCAGTGAGACTAGCGGGGGGTGGCGGGATACGCAGTATTTT
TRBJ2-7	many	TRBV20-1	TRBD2	CSAVTSGGRHEQYF	TGCAGTGCCGTGACTAGCGGGGGACGGCACGAGCAGTACTTC
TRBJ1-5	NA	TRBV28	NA	CAGRRGGEPQHF	TGTGCAGGACGGCGGGGCGGGGAGCCCCAGCATTTT
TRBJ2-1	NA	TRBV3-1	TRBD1	CASGGRDRALNEQFF	TGTGCCAGCGGCGGCCGGGACAGGGCTTTGAATGAGCAGTTCTTC
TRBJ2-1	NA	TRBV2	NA	CASSEEDSSYNEQFF	TGTGCCAGCAGTGAAGAAGACAGCTCCTACAATGAGCAGTTCTTC
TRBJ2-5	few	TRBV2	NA	CASSVSGTRETQYF	TGTGCCAGCAGTGTATCCGGGACGAGGGAGACCCAGTACTTC
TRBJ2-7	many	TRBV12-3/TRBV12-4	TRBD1	CASKIQGAAYEQYF	TGTGCCAGCAAAATACAGGGGGCGGCCTACGAGCAGTACTTC
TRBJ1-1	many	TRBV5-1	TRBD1	CASSSTGVTEAFF	TGCGCCAGCAGCTCTACAGGGGTTACTGAAGCTTTCTTT
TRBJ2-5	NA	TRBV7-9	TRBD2	CASSSTSSGGAPRYF	TGTGCCAGCAGCTCGACGAGTAGCGGGGGGGCCCCCCGGTACTTC
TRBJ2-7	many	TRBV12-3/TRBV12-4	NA	CASSLGENYEQYF	TGTGCCAGCAGCCTAGGGGAAAACTACGAGCAGTACTTC
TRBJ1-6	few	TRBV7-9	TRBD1	CASSIGQGFSPLHF	TGTGCCAGCAGCATCGGACAGGGTTTTTCACCCCTCCACTTT
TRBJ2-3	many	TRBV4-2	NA	CASSQSGPTDTQYF	TGTGCCAGCAGCCAGAGTGGTCCCACAGATACGCAGTATTTT
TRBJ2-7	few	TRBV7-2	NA	CASSPVSLAEVYEQYF	TGTGCCAGCAGCCCCGTTTCCTTGGCGGAGGTGTACGAGCAGTACTTC
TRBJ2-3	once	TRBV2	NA	CASRQGLGDTQYF	TGTGCCAGCAGACAGGGATTAGGTGATACGCAGTATTTT
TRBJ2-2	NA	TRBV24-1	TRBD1	CATSDPRTGAGELFF	TGTGCCACCAGTGATCCCCGGACAGGGGCCGGGGAGCTGTTTTTT
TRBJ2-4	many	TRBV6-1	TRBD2	CASSGLADAKNIQYF	TGTGCCAGCAGTGGACTAGCGGACGCCAAAAACATTCAGTACTTC
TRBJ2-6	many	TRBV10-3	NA	CAISGTVAGANVLTF	TGTGCCATCAGTGGGACAGTTGCTGGGGCCAACGTCCTGACTTTC
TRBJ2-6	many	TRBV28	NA	CASSRNTLSGANVLTF	TGTGCCAGCTCCCGTAATACCCTCTCTGGGGCCAACGTCCTGACTTTC
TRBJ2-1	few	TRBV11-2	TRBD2	CASSLGLRSRGEQFF	TGTGCCAGCAGCCTGGGACTACGATCTCGGGGCGAGCAGTTCTTC
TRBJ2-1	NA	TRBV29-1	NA	CSVEGGGVGFDEQFF	TGCAGCGTTGAAGGTGGTGGGGTGGGGTTCGATGAGCAGTTCTTC
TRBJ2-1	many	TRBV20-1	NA	CSAREHWAGGTYNEQFF	TGCAGTGCTAGAGAGCATTGGGCGGGTGGGACCTACAATGAGCAGTTCTTC
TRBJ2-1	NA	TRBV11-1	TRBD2	CASSLGTSGIRATYNEQFF	TGTGCCAGCAGCTTAGGGACTAGCGGGATTCGGGCGACCTACAATGAGCAGTTCTTC
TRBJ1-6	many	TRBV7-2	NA	CASRDGQFSPLHF	TGTGCCAGCAGAGATGGACAGTTTTCACCCCTCCACTTT